What follows is one TCR beta chain and its context. Random hexamers were used to reverse transcribe roughly 0.5 to 1 ug of RNA. One entry per CDR3 protein, called by TCRdb with MiXCR from the immunoSEQ multiplex PCR reads. The repertoire consists of under 350,000 distinct CDR3 sequences, with 92% occurring once and the leading ten covering over 0.05%. The sample comes from a study of CD8 T cells in Susac syndrome. This clonotype was sampled from a human donor with multiple sclerosis. The sample consisted of CD4+ T cells from PBMCs.

As DNA, the CDR3 is TGTGCCAGCAGCGCGGGACTACCTAGCACAGATACGCAGTATTTT. This encodes CASSAGLPSTDTQYF. This rearrangement joins TRBV6-5 to TRBJ2-3; TRBD2 agrees at 7 bases. The CDR3 totals 15 residues. V trimming: 6 bases; J trimming: 0 bases; junction bases outside the gene matches: 6. Germline CDR1 is MNHEY and CDR2 is SVGAGI.